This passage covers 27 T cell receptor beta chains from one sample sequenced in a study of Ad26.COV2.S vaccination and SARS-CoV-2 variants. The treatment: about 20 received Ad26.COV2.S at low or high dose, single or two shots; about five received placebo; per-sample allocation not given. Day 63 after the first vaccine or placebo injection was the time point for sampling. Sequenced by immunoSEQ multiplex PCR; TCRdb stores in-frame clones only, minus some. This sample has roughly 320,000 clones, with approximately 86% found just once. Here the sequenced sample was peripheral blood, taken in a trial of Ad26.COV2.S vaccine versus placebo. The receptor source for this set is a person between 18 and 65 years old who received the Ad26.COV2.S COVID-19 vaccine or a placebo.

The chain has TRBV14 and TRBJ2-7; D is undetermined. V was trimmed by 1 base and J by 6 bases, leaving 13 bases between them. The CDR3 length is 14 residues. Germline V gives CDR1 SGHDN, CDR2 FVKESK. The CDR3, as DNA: TGTGCCAGCAGCCAAGTGACGAGGTTTTCCGAGCAGTACTTC. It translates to CASSQVTRFSEQYF.

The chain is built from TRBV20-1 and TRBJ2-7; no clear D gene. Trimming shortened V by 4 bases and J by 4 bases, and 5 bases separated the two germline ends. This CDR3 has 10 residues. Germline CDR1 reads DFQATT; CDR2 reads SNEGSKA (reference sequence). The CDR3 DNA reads TGCAGTGCTATGGATTACGAGCAGTACTTC. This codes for CSAMDYEQYF.

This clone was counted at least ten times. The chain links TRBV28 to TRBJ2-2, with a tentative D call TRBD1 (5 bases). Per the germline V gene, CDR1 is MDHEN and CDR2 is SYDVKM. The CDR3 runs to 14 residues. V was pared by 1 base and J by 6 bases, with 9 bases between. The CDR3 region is CASSLSGPPGELFF. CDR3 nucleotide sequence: TGTGCCAGCAGTTTATCAGGGCCACCCGGGGAGCTGTTTTTT.

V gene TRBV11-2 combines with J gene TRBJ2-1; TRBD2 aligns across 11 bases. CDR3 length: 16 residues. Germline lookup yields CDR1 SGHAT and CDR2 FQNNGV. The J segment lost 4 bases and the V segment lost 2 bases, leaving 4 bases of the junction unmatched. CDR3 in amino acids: CASSLRGTSGYNEQFF. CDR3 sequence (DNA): TGTGCCAGCAGCTTACGAGGGACTAGCGGATACAATGAGCAGTTCTTC. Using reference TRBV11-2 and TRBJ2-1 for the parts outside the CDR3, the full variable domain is EAGVAQSPRYKIIEKRQSVAFWCNPISGHATLYWYQQILGQGPKLLIQFQNNGVVDDSQLPKDRFSAERLKGVDSTLKIQPAKLEDSAVYLCASSLRGTSGYNEQFFGPGTRLTVL.

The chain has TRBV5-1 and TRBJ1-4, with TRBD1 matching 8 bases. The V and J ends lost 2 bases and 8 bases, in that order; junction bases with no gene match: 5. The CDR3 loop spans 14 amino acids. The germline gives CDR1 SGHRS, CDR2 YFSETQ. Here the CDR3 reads CASSFGQGGEKLFF. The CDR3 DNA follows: TGCGCCAGCAGCTTCGGACAGGGAGGAGAAAAACTGTTTTTT.

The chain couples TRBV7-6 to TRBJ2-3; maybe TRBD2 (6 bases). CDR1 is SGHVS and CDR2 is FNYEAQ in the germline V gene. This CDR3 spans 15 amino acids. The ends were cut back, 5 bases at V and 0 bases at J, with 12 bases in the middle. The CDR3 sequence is CASSASVGSTDTQYF. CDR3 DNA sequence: TGTGCCAGCAGCGCTAGCGTTGGAAGCACAGATACGCAGTATTTT.

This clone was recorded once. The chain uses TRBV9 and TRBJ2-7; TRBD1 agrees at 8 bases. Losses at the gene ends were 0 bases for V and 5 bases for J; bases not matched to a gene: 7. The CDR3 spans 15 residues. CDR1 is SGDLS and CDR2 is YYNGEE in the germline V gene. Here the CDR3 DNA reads TGTGCCAGCAGCGTAGAAGGACAGGGTGTACACGAGCAGTACTTC. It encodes CASSVEGQGVHEQYF.

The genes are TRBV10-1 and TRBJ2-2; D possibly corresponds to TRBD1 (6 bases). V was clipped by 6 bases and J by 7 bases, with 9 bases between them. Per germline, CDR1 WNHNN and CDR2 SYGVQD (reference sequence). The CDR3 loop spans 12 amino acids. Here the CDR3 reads CASRQGSGELFF. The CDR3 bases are TGCGCCAGCAGACAGGGAAGCGGGGAGCTGTTTTTT.

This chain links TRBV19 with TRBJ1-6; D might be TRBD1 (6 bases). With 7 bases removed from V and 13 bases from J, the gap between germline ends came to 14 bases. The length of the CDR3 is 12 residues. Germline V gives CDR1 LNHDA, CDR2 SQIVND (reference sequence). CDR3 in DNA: TGTGCCAGTAACAGGGACGGTTCGCCCCTCCACTTT. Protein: CASNRDGSPLHF.

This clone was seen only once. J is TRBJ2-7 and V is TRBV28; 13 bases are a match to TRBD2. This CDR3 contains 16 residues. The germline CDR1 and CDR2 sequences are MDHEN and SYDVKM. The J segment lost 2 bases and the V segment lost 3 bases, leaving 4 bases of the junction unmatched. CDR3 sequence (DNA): TGTGCCAGCAGTTTGCCGGGACTAGCGGGGACCTACGAGCAGTACTTC. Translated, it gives CASSLPGLAGTYEQYF.

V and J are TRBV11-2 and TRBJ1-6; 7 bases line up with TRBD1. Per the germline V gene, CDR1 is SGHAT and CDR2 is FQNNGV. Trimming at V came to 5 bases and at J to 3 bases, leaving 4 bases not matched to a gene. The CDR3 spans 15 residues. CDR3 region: CASSTQGFYNSPLHF. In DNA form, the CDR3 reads TGTGCCAGCAGCACACAGGGGTTCTATAATTCACCCCTCCACTTT.

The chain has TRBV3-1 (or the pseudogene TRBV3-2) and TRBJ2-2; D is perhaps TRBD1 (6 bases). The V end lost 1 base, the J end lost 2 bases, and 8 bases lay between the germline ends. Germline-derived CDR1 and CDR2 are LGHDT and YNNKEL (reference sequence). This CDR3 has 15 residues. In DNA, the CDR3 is TGTGCCAGCAGCCAAGCGGACAGCAACACCGGGGAGCTGTTTTTT. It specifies CASSQADSNTGELFF.

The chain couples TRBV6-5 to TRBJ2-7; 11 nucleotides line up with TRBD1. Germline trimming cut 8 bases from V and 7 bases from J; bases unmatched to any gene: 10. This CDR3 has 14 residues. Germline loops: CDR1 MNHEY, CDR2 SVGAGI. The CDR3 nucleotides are TGTGCCAGCCCGCCGGGACAGGGGGTCAAAGAGCAGTACTTC. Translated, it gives CASPPGQGVKEQYF.

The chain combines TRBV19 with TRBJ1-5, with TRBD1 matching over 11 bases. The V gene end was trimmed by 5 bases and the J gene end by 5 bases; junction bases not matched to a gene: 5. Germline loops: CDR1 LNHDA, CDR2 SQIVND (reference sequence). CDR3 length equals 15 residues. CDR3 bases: TGTGCCAGTAGTGCCAGGGGACAGGGGGATCAGCCCCAGCATTTT. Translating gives CASSARGQGDQPQHF. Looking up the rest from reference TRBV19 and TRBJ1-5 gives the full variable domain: DGGITQSPKYLFRKEGQNVTLSCEQNLNHDAMYWYRQDPGQGLRLIYYSQIVNDFQKGDIAEGYSVSREKKESFPLTVTSAQKNPTAFYLCASSARGQGDQPQHFGDGTRLSIL.

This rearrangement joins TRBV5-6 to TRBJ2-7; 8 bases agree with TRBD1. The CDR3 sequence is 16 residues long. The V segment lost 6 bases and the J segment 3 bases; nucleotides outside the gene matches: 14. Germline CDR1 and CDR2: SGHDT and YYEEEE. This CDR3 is CASTRDRSSEIYEQYF. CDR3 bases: TGTGCCAGCACCCGGGACAGGTCATCGGAAATCTACGAGCAGTACTTC.

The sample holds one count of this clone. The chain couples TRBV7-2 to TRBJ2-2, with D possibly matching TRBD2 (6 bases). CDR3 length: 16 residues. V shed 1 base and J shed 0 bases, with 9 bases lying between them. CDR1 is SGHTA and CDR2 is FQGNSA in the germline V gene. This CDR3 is CASSLGAGTNTGELFF. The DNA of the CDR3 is TGTGCCAGCAGCTTAGGGGCGGGGACGAACACCGGGGAGCTGTTTTTT. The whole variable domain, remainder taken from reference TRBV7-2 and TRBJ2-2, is GAGVSQSPSNKVTEKGKDVELRCDPISGHTALYWYRQSLGQGLEFLIYFQGNSAPDKSGLPSDRFSAERTGGSVSTLTIQRTQQEDSAVYLCASSLGAGTNTGELFFGEGSRLTVL.

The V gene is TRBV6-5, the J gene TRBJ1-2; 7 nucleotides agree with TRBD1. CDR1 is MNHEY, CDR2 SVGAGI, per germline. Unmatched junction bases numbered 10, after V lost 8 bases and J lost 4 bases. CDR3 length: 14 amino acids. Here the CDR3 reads CASHTARTGYGYTF. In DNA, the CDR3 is TGTGCCAGCCATACCGCACGGACAGGCTATGGCTACACCTTC.

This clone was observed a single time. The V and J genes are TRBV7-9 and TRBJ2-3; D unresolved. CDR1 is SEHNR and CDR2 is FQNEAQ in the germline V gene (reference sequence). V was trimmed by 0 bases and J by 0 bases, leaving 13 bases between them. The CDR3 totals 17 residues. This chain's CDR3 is CASSLAETGVSTDTQYF. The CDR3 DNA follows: TGTGCCAGCAGCTTAGCGGAAACGGGCGTAAGCACAGATACGCAGTATTTT.

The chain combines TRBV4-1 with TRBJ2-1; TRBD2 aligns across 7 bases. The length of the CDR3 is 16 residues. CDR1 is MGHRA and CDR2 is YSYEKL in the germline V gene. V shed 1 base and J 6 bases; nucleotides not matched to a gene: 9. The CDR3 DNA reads TGCGCCAGCAGCCAAGGACCTAGCGGAGGCGCCAATGAGCAGTTCTTC. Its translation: CASSQGPSGGANEQFF.

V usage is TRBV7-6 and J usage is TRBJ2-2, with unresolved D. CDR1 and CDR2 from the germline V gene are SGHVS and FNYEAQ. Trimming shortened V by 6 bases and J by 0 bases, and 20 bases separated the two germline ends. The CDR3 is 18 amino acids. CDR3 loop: CASRPSGRTAANTGELFF. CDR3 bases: TGTGCCAGCAGACCCTCGGGCCGGACCGCCGCGAACACCGGGGAGCTGTTTTTT.

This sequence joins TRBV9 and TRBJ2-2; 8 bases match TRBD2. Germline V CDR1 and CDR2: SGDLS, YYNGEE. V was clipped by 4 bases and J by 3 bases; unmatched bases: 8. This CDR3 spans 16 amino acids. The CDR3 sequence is CASSPRGGRDTGELFF. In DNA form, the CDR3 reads TGTGCCAGCAGCCCCCGGGGGGGAAGGGACACCGGGGAGCTGTTTTTT.

This CDR3 is CASALTSGAQDTQYF. The CDR3 nucleotides read TGTGCCAGCGCCCTGACTAGCGGGGCTCAAGATACGCAGTATTTT. The chain recombines TRBV6-4 with TRBJ2-3; 11 nucleotides align to TRBD2. CDR3 length: 15 amino acids. Germline V gene sequence: CDR1 MRHNA, CDR2 SNTAGT. V gave up 8 bases and J gave up 5 bases; unmatched junction bases: 9.

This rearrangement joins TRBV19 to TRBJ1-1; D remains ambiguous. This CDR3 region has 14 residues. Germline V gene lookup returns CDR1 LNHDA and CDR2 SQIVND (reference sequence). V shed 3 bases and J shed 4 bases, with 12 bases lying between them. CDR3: CASSIRLPPTEAFF. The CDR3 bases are TGTGCCAGTAGTATCCGGTTACCCCCCACTGAAGCTTTCTTT.

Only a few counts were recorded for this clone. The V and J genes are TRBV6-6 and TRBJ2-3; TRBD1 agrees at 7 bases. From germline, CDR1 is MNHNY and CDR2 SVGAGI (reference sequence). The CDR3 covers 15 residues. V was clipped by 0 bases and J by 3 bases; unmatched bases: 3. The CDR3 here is CASSYSGQTTDTQYF. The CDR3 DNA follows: TGTGCCAGCAGTTACTCGGGACAGACAACAGATACGCAGTATTTT.

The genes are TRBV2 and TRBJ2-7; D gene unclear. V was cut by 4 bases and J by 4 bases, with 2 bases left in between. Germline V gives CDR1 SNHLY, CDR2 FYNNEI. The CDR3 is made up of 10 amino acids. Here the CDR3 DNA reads TGTGCCAGCAGTGTTTACGAGCAGTACTTC. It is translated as CASSVYEQYF.

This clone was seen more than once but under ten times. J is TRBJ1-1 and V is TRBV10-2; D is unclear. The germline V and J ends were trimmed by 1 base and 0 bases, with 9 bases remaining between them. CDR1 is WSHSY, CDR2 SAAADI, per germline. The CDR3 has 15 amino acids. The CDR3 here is CASSEYGRLNTEAFF. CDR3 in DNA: TGCGCCAGCAGTGAGTACGGCAGGCTGAACACTGAAGCTTTCTTT.

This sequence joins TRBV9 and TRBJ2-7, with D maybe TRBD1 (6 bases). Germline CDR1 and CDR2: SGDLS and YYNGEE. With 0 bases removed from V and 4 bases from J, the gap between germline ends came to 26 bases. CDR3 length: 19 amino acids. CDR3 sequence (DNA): TGTGCCAGCAGCGTAGTATCGCCGAGATGGACAGAAGCAGTGTACGAGCAGTACTTC. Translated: CASSVVSPRWTEAVYEQYF.